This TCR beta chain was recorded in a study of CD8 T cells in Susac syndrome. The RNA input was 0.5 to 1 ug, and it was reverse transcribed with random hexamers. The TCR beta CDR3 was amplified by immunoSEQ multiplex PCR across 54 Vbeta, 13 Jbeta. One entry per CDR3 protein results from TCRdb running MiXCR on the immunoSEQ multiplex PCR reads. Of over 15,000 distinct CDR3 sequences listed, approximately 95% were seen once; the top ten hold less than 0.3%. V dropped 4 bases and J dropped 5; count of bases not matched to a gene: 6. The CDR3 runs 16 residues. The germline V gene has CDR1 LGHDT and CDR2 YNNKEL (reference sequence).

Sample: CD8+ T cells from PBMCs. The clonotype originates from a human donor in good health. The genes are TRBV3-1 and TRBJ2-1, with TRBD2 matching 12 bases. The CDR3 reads CASSPLTSGRHNEQFF. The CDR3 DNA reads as TGTGCCAGCAGCCCGTTAACTAGCGGGAGGCACAATGAGCAGTTCTTC.